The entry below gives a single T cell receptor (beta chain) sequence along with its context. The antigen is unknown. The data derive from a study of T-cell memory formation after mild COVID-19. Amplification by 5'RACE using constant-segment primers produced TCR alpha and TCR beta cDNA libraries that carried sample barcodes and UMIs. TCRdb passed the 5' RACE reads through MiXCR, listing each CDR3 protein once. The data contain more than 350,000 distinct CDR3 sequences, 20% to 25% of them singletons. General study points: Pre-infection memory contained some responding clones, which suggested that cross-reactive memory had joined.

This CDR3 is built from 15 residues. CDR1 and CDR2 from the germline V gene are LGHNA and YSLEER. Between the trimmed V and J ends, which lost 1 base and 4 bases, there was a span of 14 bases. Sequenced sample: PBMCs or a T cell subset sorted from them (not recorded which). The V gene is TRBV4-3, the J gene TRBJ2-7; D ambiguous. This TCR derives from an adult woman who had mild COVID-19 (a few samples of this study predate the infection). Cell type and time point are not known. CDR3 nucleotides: TGCGCCAGCAGCCAAGGGCACACAGTGGTGTACGAGCAGTACTTC. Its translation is CASSQGHTVVYEQYF.